Each of the 7 T cell receptor beta chains below was sequenced from the same sample in a study of cytomegalovirus exposure and HLA in healthy donors. A multiplex PCR was run with 60 Vbeta primers and 13 Jbeta primers. Clones were sequenced by immunoSEQ multiplex PCR, and TCRdb holds only the in-frame ones, with some missing. The sample consists of 150,000 to 170,000 clones, roughly 72% of them appearing once. Sequencing used PBMCs. These receptor sequences come from a man aged 30-40 years in good health and CMV-seronegative.

The V call is TRBV11-2, the J call TRBJ1-1; D unresolved. V was pared by 1 base and J by 5 bases, with 11 bases between. Germline assignment: CDR1 SGHAT and CDR2 FQNNGV. The CDR3 spans 14 residues. CDR3 residues: CASSLGMRETEAFF. For the CDR3, the DNA is TGTGCCAGCAGCTTAGGTATGCGGGAAACTGAAGCTTTCTTT.

The chain links TRBV11-2 to TRBJ1-2; D possibly corresponds to TRBD1 (5 bases). This CDR3 is 15 amino acids long. V was shortened by 0 bases and J by 1 base, with 9 bases between the two germline ends. In germline, CDR1 is SGHAT, CDR2 FQNNGV. CDR3 in amino acids: CASSLEDSYNYGYTF. CDR3 DNA sequence: TGTGCCAGCAGCTTAGAAGACAGTTATAACTATGGCTACACCTTC.

V gene TRBV13 combines with J gene TRBJ2-7, with 8 bases that match TRBD2. CDR3 size: 15 residues. Trimming removed 5 bases from V and 2 bases from J; junction bases left unmatched: 8. CDR1 PRHDT and CDR2 FYEKMQ come from the germline V gene (reference sequence). The CDR3 DNA reads TGTGCCAGCAGCGAGGGACTAGGGGGACCCTACGAGCAGTACTTC. Its translation is CASSEGLGGPYEQYF. Full variable domain (outside the CDR3, taken from reference TRBV13 and TRBJ2-7): AAGVIQSPRHLIKEKRETATLKCYPIPRHDTVYWYQQGPGQDPQFLISFYEKMQSDKGSIPDRFSAQQFSDYHSELNMSSLELGDSALYFCASSEGLGGPYEQYFGPGTRLTVT.

This rearrangement joins TRBV4-3 to TRBJ1-2, with 12 positions matching TRBD1. The CDR3 length is 14 residues. Unmatched junction bases numbered 4, after V lost 4 bases and J lost 7 bases. Germline V gives CDR1 LGHNA, CDR2 YSLEER. CDR3 residues: CASSPGQGAVGYTF. The CDR3 region has the DNA TGCGCCAGCAGCCCGGGACAGGGGGCAGTTGGCTACACCTTC.

The chain couples TRBV11-2 to TRBJ1-1, with D tentatively TRBD1 (6 bases). Trimming removed 2 bases at V and 7 bases at J, with 17 bases between. This CDR3 contains 15 residues. Germline V gene data show CDR1 as SGHAT and CDR2 as FQNNGV. The CDR3 region is CASSLWVSGGREAFF. CDR3 coding DNA: TGTGCCAGCAGCTTATGGGTGTCGGGGGGGCGTGAAGCTTTCTTT.

The chain is built from TRBV19 and TRBJ2-5; D is ambiguous. V was cut by 2 bases and J by 5 bases, with 9 bases left in between. The CDR3 length is 13 residues. Germline CDR1 reads LNHDA; CDR2 reads SQIVND (reference sequence). The CDR3 here is CASSITVGETQYF. The CDR3 DNA reads TGTGCCAGTAGTATAACGGTCGGGGAGACCCAGTACTTC.

The gene calls are TRBV27 and TRBJ2-7, with 7 bases lining up with TRBD1. This CDR3 is 14 amino acids long. Germline lookup yields CDR1 MNHEY and CDR2 SMNVEV (reference sequence). J gave up 3 bases and V 0 bases, and 2 bases lay outside the gene matches. The CDR3 spells CASSLSGGFYEQYF. For the CDR3, the DNA is TGTGCCAGCAGTTTATCAGGGGGCTTCTACGAGCAGTACTTC.